The 24 T cell receptor beta chains given below trace back to one sample, sequenced in a study of vaccination and CD4 T cells after COVID-19. These receptors are not linked to any known antigen. The study sequenced cultured CD4+ T cell DNA using the Oncomine TCR Beta short-read assay. The authors extracted genomic DNA from cultured CD4+ T cells. TCRdb re-called the PCR reads with MiXCR, one entry per CDR3 protein. The repertoire includes 7,500 to 10,000 distinct CDR3 sequences, about 35% of them detected once, and 15% to 19% sits in the top ten. As for treatment: roughly 10-day PBMC culture with coronavirus spike peptide pools or control peptides (ViraFEST assay). CD4+ T lymphocytes from the unexposed donor were collected before the COVID-19 pandemic (2011-2018). Input material: CD4+ T cells from blood, cultured in vitro. These receptor sequences come from a human donor in good health.

This clonotype was picked up a small number of times. The chain is built from TRBV14 and TRBJ1-6, with D possibly TRBD1 on 5 matching bases. Germline lookup yields CDR1 SGHDN and CDR2 FVKESK. Trimming pared 3 bases from V and 7 bases from J, leaving 10 bases between. The CDR3 sequence is 14 residues long. Here the CDR3 reads CASSQGGDNSPLHF. For the CDR3, the DNA is TGTGCCAGCAGCCAGGGCGGGGACAATTCACCCCTCCACTTT.

The chain combines TRBV7-2 with TRBJ1-5; 9 positions agree with TRBD1. In germline, CDR1 is SGHTA, CDR2 FQGNSA. The CDR3 spans 17 residues. The V and J ends lost 2 bases and 3 bases, in that order; junction bases with no gene match: 8. The CDR3 DNA reads as TGTGCCAGCAGCTTATTGTCTCGGACAGGGGACAATCAGCCCCAGCATTTT. It yields the protein CASSLLSRTGDNQPQHF.

The V and J genes are TRBV7-2 and TRBJ2-7, with D uncertain. Trimming stripped 5 bases from V and 3 bases from J, with 11 bases between. CDR1 and CDR2 (germline): SGHTA, FQGNSA. The CDR3 totals 13 residues. CDR3 amino acids: CASSPGRSYEQYF. In DNA, the CDR3 is TGTGCCAGCAGCCCAGGACGGAGCTACGAGCAGTACTTC. The full variable domain, rest sourced from reference TRBV7-2 and TRBJ2-7, is GAGVSQSPSNKVTEKGKDVELRCDPISGHTALYWYRQSLGQGLEFLIYFQGNSAPDKSGLPSDRFSAERTGGSVSTLTIQRTQQEDSAVYLCASSPGRSYEQYFGPGTRLTVT.

This clonotype was observed a single time. This chain uses TRBV24-1 with TRBJ2-2; D is perhaps TRBD1 (6 bases). This CDR3 region has 14 residues. The V gene lost 9 bases and the J gene lost 7 bases, with 17 bases spanning the gap. Germline values: CDR1 KGHDR, CDR2 SFDVKD. CDR3 DNA: TGTGCCACCTCGGACGGACAGTTCGGCGGGGAGCTGTTTTTT. Amino acids: CATSDGQFGGELFF.

The chain has TRBV20-1 and TRBJ1-6, with TRBD1 as a possible D gene (6 bases). Between the trimmed V and J ends, which lost 3 bases and 9 bases, there was a span of 21 bases. Germline V gene sequence: CDR1 DFQATT, CDR2 SNEGSKA (reference sequence). This CDR3 contains 16 residues. DNA of the CDR3: TGCAGTGCTAGTAGCACCCTACAGGGATCAAGTTCACCCCTCCACTTT. This translates into CSASSTLQGSSSPLHF.

This clonotype has just a few counts. The chain links TRBV6-2 or TRBV6-3 to TRBJ2-5, with D uncertain. Trimming pared 3 bases from V and 2 bases from J, leaving 10 bases between. The CDR3 runs 14 residues. The germline V gene encodes CDR1 MNHEY and CDR2 SVGEGT. As DNA, the CDR3 is TGTGCCAGCAGTTATTCTACGTATCAAGAGACCCAGTACTTC. Amino acids: CASSYSTYQETQYF.

The chain recombines TRBV24-1 with TRBJ2-2; D not certain. The CDR3 has 16 amino acids. Germline V gene sequence: CDR1 KGHDR, CDR2 SFDVKD. V dropped 2 bases and J dropped 0 bases, with 9 bases sitting between them. The CDR3 here is CATSDSRHTNTGELFF. CDR3 coding DNA: TGTGCCACCAGTGATTCGAGACATACGAACACCGGGGAGCTGTTTTTT.

The rearrangement uses TRBV27 and TRBJ1-1; D possibly corresponds to TRBD1 (5 bases). Deletions cut 4 bases from V and 3 bases from J, with 9 bases between. The CDR3 consists of 13 residues. Germline V gene data show CDR1 as MNHEY and CDR2 as SMNVEV (reference sequence). CDR3 sequence: CASSWGWDTEAFF. The DNA for the CDR3 is TGTGCCAGCAGTTGGGGGTGGGACACTGAAGCTTTCTTT.

This clonotype was seen only a few times. The chain joins TRBV2 to TRBJ1-1; no firm D call. CDR3 length: 14 residues. CDR1 is SNHLY and CDR2 is FYNNEI in the germline V gene. V dropped 7 bases and J dropped 2 bases, with 14 bases sitting between them. DNA for the CDR3: TGTGCCAGCACCGACCGACGGGGAAACACTGAAGCTTTCTTT. Translated: CASTDRRGNTEAFF.

This chain uses TRBV30 with TRBJ2-3, with 7 nucleotides matching TRBD2. The CDR3 contains 15 residues. CDR1 and CDR2 (germline): GTSNPN, SVGIG (reference sequence). J gave up 2 bases and V 2 bases, and 7 bases lay outside the gene matches. CDR3 nucleotides: TGTGCCTGGAGTACTAGACTAGCCCTCACAGATACGCAGTATTTT. Protein: CAWSTRLALTDTQYF.

This clonotype was seen a few times. The chain is built from TRBV14 and TRBJ2-5; D unclear. The CDR3 runs to 12 residues. Germline loops: CDR1 SGHDN, CDR2 FVKESK. Trimming cost V 3 bases and J 5 bases, with 7 bases left between them. The DNA of the CDR3 is TGTGCCAGCAGCCACCTTAAGGAGACCCAGTACTTC. Protein: CASSHLKETQYF.

In this sample, this clonotype turned up a few times. V and J are TRBV19 and TRBJ2-3, with D unresolved. The V end was cut by 0 bases, the J end by 5 bases, with 3 bases between. CDR1 is LNHDA and CDR2 is SQIVND in the germline V gene (reference sequence). The CDR3 contains 12 residues. CDR3 amino acids: CASSIEGDTQYF. The CDR3 DNA is TGTGCCAGTAGTATAGAGGGAGATACGCAGTATTTT.

This clonotype was recorded a few times. The chain employs TRBV7-2 and TRBJ2-3; D is undetermined. The germline CDR1 and CDR2 sequences are SGHTA and FQGNSA. Trimming took off 1 base at V and 2 bases at J, with 4 bases between the two ends. This CDR3 region has 13 residues. DNA of the CDR3: TGTGCCAGCAGCTTAGTCTTCACAGATACGCAGTATTTT. Translating it yields CASSLVFTDTQYF.

In this sample, this clonotype turned up a few times. V gene TRBV5-4 combines with J gene TRBJ2-7; possibly TRBD2 for D (6 bases). The CDR3 has 15 amino acids. V shed 0 bases and J shed 5 bases, with 15 bases lying between them. Germline values: CDR1 SGHNT, CDR2 YYREEE (reference sequence). The CDR3 loop is CASSLELARSHEQYF. CDR3 nucleotide sequence: TGTGCCAGCAGCTTGGAACTAGCTAGAAGCCACGAGCAGTACTTC.

The CDR3 nucleotides read TGCAGTGCTAGTCAGGGGGATCAGCCCCAGCATTTT. This gives the protein CSASQGDQPQHF. The rearrangement uses TRBV20-1 and TRBJ1-5; 7 nucleotides match TRBD1. There are 12 residues in the CDR3. Germline assignment: CDR1 DFQATT and CDR2 SNEGSKA (reference sequence). V was clipped by 3 bases and J by 5 bases; unmatched bases: 1.

The chain joins TRBV23-1 to TRBJ1-1; 9 positions match TRBD1. TRBV23-1 falls under the ORF class, with uncertain function. J was trimmed by 7 bases and V by 1 base; bases with no gene match: 4. The CDR3 length is 14 residues. The CDR3 DNA follows: TGCGCCAGCAGTCAATTGCACAGGGGGCGTGAAGCTTTCTTT. Translation: CASSQLHRGREAFF.

V is TRBV7-2 and J is TRBJ2-1, with 9 positions matching TRBD1. This CDR3 is 15 amino acids long. The trim removed 5 bases at V and 6 bases at J, leaving 8 bases unmatched. Germline CDR1 SGHTA, CDR2 FQGNSA. The CDR3 protein is CASSPRTGERNEQFF. CDR3 bases: TGTGCCAGCAGCCCGCGGACAGGGGAGCGCAATGAGCAGTTCTTC.

This clonotype was seen just once. V is TRBV6-1 and J is TRBJ1-6, with D unclear. The CDR3 length is 14 residues. With 6 bases removed from V and 8 bases from J, the gap between germline ends came to 14 bases. Germline V gene data show CDR1 as MNHNS and CDR2 as SASEGT. CDR3 region: CASSIRGYDSPLHF. CDR3 bases: TGTGCCAGCAGCATAAGAGGGTACGATTCACCCCTCCACTTT.

The genes are TRBV6-1 and TRBJ2-7; 7 bases align to TRBD2. This CDR3 has 13 amino acids. J gave up 7 bases and V 6 bases, and 9 bases lay outside the gene matches. CDR1 and CDR2 from the germline V gene are MNHNS and SASEGT. This chain's CDR3 is CASSREWEGEQYF. The CDR3 nucleotides read TGTGCCAGCAGCCGAGAGTGGGAGGGTGAGCAGTACTTC.

This clonotype appeared a few times. The chain recombines TRBV6-1 with TRBJ2-3; D unresolved. V was shortened by 8 bases and J by 0 bases, with 15 bases between the two germline ends. CDR3 length equals 15 residues. Germline loops: CDR1 MNHNS, CDR2 SASEGT. The CDR3 nucleotides read TGTGCCAGCGGCCGGATGGGTGTAAGCACAGATACGCAGTATTTT. Protein product: CASGRMGVSTDTQYF.

The chain is built from TRBV6-1 and TRBJ2-5; 9 nucleotides align to TRBD1. CDR3 length equals 17 residues. V was pared by 7 bases and J by 5 bases, with 17 bases of the junction left unmatched. Looked up from germline, CDR1 is MNHNS and CDR2 is SASEGT. Here the CDR3 DNA reads TGTGCCAGCACCACTCCGGGGTCCGGGACAGGGAGGGAGACCCAGTACTTC. Translated, it gives CASTTPGSGTGRETQYF.

The V gene is TRBV6-5, the J gene TRBJ1-6; a possible D gene is TRBD1 (5 bases). V was trimmed by 0 bases and J by 10 bases, leaving 16 bases between them. From germline, CDR1 is MNHEY and CDR2 SVGAGI. The CDR3 is made up of 16 amino acids. The CDR3: CASSYSSQGLYSPLHF. CDR3 bases: TGTGCCAGCAGTTACTCGTCCCAGGGTTTGTACTCACCCCTCCACTTT.

This clonotype was found a few times. The chain couples TRBV7-8 to TRBJ1-1; possibly TRBD1 for D (5 bases). Germline V gene data show CDR1 as SGHVS and CDR2 as FQNEAQ. Deletions cut 5 bases from V and 0 bases from J, with 19 bases between. This CDR3 region has 17 residues. CDR3 residues: CASSPYRFAGVNTEAFF. In DNA, the CDR3 is TGTGCCAGCAGCCCCTACCGTTTCGCGGGGGTGAACACTGAAGCTTTCTTT.

The J gene is TRBJ1-1, the V gene TRBV20-1; TRBD1 might be the D (5 bases). This CDR3 contains 13 residues. V gave up 3 bases and J gave up 3 bases, with 11 bases separating them. CDR1 DFQATT and CDR2 SNEGSKA come from the germline V gene (reference sequence). The CDR3 loop is CSASQGWDTEAFF. CDR3 bases: TGCAGTGCTAGCCAGGGCTGGGACACTGAAGCTTTCTTT.